This TCR beta chain was recorded in a study of blood T cell repertoires in COVID-19. The CDR3 has 17 residues. Germline V gene lookup returns CDR1 SGHNT and CDR2 YENEEA. V trimming: 5 bases; J trimming: 0 bases; junction bases outside the gene matches: 7. The table came from immunoSEQ multiplex PCR; TCRdb's copy has only in-frame clones and leaves some out. The sample carries about 240,000 clones, around four fifths recorded once. The V call is TRBV11-3, the J call TRBJ2-2, with 9 bases identical to TRBD2. Sequenced sample: peripheral blood. This sequence was found in a woman aged 55-75 years with active or convalescent COVID-19. CDR3 DNA: TGTGCCAGCAGCCCCATAGCGGGAGTCCCGAACACCGGGGAGCTGTTTTTT. This codes for CASSPIAGVPNTGELFF.